The subject of this entry is one TCR beta chain. It has no known antigen specificity. Base qualities were left out, and no much larger clone turns up one base away. The data are from a study of CD8 T cells in Susac syndrome (dated by TCRdb to between 2018 and 2021). In the study overall: Repertoire sequencing was used to test whether CD8+ T cell activation and differentiation in Susac syndrome was antigen driven.

Findings and caveats that apply to the study as a whole: The TCR sequencing and HLA analysis was acknowledged to have included a relatively small number of individuals.

Peripheral blood CD8+ and CD4+ T cells from healthy donors, Susac syndrome patients and multiple sclerosis patients were profiled using high-throughput TCR beta sequencing. Healthy donors were included as age- and sex-matched controls. Bulk CD8+ and CD4+ T cells were purified by magnetic negative isolation, whereas CD8+ TEMRA cells were enriched by FACS. Blood was collected in EDTA tubes and processed within 24 hours, with PBMCs isolated through density gradient centrifugation. PBMCs intended for TCR sequencing were cryopreserved in liquid nitrogen and were subsequently thawed in a 37 degrees C water bath. The sorted or isolated CD4+, CD8+ and CD8+ TEMRA cells reached a purity of at least 90%. RNA was extracted using the RNeasy kit, and about 0.5 to 1 microgram was reverse transcribed with random hexamers. The immunoSEQ multiplex PCR assay, which covers 54 Vbeta and 13 Jbeta segments, was used to amplify TCR beta CDR3 regions. Bias from PCR amplification was corrected by using a synthetic template baseline for primer optimization and for computational correction. The paper's data handling went like this. Reads were assigned to V, D and J genes according to IMGT and analyzed in immunoSEQ Analyzer, with only productive sequences retained. Clonality was computed as one minus Shannon entropy normalized by log2 of the number of productive unique sequences. Public and private clones were assessed among the 100 most prevalent clones of each patient and control. Clones were defined as Susac-specific when absent from the healthy and MS cohorts, from over a thousand published viral clones and from other ImmuneACCESS disease sequences. TCRdb passed the public sequencing reads through fastp at Q25 and MiXCR, retaining productive beta sequences. Here each entry gathers all rows of one CDR3 protein and keeps the most common genes and DNA. The V and J calls reflect TCRdb's pipeline rather than the authors' work. A total of over 95,000 distinct CDR3 sequences appear in this sample, 92% of them only once. 0.13% to 0.15% of the sample belongs to the ten largest clones.

At the junction V is shortened by 4 bases and J by 4 bases; bases outside the gene matches: 6. As encoded in the germline V gene (reference sequence), CDR1 is SGHNT while CDR2 is YYREEE. Its CDR3 holds 16 amino acids, cysteine through phenylalanine. The read is trimmed to its CDR3 DNA, 48 bases read in frame from base 1. The origin of this receptor is a human donor in good health. Sequenced: CD4+ T cells from PBMCs. The chain is made from TRBV5-4 and TRBJ2-2; TRBD2 agrees with 11 junctional bases. The DNA is TGTGCCAGCAGCCCCCCCGGGACTAGCGGCACCGGGGAGCTGTTTTTT. It codes for CASSPPGTSGTGELFF.